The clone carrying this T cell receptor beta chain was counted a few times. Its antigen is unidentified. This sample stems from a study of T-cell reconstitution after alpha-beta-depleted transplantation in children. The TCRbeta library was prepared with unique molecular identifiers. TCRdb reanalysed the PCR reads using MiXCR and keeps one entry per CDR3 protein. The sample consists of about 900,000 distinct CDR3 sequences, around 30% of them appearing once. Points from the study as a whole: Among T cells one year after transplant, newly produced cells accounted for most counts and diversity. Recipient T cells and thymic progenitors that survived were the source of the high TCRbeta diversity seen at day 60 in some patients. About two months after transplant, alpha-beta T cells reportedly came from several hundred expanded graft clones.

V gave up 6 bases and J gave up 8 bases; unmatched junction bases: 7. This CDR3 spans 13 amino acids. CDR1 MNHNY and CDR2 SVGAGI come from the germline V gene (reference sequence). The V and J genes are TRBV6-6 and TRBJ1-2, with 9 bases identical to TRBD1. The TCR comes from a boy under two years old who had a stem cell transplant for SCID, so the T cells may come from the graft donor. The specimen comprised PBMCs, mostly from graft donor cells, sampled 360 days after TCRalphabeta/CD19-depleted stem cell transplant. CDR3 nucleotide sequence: TGTGCCAGCAGCATACAGGGGGCGGGAGGCTACACCTTC. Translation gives CASSIQGAGGYTF.